The clone carrying this TCR beta chain was seen more than once but under ten times. As yet, its antigen is unknown. The data are from a study of cytomegalovirus exposure and HLA in healthy donors. The V gene lost 1 base and the J gene lost 2 bases, with 15 bases spanning the gap. CDR3 length: 17 residues. The V gene's germline CDR1 is MGHRA and CDR2 YSYEKL. Whole-study findings and limits: In a later analysis, TCR beta V- and J-gene trimming was associated with a missense DCLRE1C variant. Prior analysis indicated that the majority of TCR beta V segments exhibited productivity approximately 87% or approximately 30% of the time. Within a later analysis, the majority of CMV-associated TCR beta chains appeared HLA-restricted.

The PCR made use of 60 Vbeta and 13 Jbeta primers. The protocol was immunoSEQ multiplex PCR, while the TCRdb copy is restricted to in-frame clones and leaves out a portion. This sample has around 150,000 clones, with 87% found just once. The chain links TRBV4-1 to TRBJ1-3; tentative D call: TRBD1 (5 bases). This receptor was taken from a woman between 25 and 40 years old in good health and CMV-seronegative. Sequencing used PBMCs. CDR3 sequence reads: CASSQVLARVPGNTIYF. The CDR3 region has the DNA TGCGCCAGCAGCCAAGTCTTAGCCAGGGTCCCTGGAAACACCATATATTTT.